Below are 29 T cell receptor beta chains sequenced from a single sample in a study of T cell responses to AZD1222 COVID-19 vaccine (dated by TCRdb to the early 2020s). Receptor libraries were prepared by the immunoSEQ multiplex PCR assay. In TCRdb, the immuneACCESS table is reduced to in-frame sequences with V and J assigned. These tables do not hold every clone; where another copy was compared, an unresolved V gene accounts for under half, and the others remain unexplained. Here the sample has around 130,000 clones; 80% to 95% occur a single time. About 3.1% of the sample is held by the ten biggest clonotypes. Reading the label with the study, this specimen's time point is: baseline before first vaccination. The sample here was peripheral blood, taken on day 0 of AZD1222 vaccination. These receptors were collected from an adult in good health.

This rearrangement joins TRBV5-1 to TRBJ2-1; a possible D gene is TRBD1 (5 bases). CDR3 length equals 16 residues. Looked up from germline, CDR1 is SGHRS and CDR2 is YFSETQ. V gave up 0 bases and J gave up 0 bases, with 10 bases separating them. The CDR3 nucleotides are TGCGCCAGCAGCTTGGGACAGCTCAGCTCCTACAATGAGCAGTTCTTC. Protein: CASSLGQLSSYNEQFF.

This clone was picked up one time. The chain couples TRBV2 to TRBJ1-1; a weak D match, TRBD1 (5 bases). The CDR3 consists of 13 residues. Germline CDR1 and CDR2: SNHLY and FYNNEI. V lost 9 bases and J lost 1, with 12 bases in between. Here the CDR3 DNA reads TGTGCCAGGAAAAGCCAGGGGAACACTGAAGCTTTCTTT. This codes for CARKSQGNTEAFF.

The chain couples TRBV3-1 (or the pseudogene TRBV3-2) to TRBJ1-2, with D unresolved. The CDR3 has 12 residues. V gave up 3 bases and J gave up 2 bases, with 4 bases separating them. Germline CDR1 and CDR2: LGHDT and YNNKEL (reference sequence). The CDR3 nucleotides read TGTGCCAGCAGCCAGGGAAACTATGGCTACACCTTC. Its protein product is CASSQGNYGYTF.

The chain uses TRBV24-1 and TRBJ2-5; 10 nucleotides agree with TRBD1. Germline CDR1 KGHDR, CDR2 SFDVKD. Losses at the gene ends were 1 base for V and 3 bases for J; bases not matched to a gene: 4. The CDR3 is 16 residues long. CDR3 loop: CATSDFPGTGEETQYF. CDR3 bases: TGTGCCACCAGTGATTTCCCCGGGACAGGGGAAGAGACCCAGTACTTC.

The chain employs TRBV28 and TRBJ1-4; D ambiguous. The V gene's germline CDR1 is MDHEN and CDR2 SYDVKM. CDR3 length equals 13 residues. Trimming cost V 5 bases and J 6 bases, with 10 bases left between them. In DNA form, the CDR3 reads TGTGCCAGCAGTCCCAGTCACTATGAAAAACTGTTTTTT. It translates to CASSPSHYEKLFF.

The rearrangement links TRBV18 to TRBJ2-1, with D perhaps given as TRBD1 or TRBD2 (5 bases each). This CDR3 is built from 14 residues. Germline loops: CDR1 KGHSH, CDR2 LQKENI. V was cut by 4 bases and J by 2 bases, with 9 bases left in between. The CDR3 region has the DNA TGTGCCAGCTCACAGGGGACGACCTACAATGAGCAGTTCTTC. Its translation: CASSQGTTYNEQFF. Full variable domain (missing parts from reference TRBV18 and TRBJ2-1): NAGVMQNPRHLVRRRGQEARLRCSPMKGHSHVYWYRQLPEEGLKFMVYLQKENIIDESGMPKERFSAEFPKEGPSILRIQQVVRGDSAAYFCASSQGTTYNEQFFGPGTRLTVL.

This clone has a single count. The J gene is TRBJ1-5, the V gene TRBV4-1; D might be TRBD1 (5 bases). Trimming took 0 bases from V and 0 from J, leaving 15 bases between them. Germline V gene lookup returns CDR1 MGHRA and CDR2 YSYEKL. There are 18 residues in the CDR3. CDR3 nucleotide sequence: TGCGCCAGCAGCCAAGATGGGGCCGCGACCGGTAGCAATCAGCCCCAGCATTTT. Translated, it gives CASSQDGAATGSNQPQHF.

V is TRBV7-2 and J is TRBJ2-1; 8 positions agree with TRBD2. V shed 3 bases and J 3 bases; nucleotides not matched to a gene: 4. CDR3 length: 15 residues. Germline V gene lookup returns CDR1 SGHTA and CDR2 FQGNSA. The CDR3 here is CASSLNSGGYNEQFF. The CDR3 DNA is TGTGCCAGCAGCTTGAACAGCGGGGGCTACAATGAGCAGTTCTTC.

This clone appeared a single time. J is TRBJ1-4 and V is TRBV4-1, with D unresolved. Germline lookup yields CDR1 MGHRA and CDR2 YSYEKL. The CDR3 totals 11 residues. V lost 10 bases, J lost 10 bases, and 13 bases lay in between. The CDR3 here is CATSEAGKLFF. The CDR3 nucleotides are TGCGCCACTTCCGAGGCGGGAAAACTGTTTTTT.

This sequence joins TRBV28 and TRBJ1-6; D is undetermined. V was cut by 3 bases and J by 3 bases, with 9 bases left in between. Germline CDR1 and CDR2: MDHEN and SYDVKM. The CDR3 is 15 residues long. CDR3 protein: CASSLSGDYNSPLHF. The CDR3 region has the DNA TGTGCCAGCAGTTTGTCCGGAGACTATAATTCACCCCTCCACTTT.

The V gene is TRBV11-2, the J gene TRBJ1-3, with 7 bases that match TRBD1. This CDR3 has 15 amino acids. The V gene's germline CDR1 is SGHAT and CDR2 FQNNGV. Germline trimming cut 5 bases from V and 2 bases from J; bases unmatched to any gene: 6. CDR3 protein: CASSINRGPGNTIYF. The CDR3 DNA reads TGTGCCAGCAGCATAAACAGGGGCCCTGGAAACACCATATATTTT.

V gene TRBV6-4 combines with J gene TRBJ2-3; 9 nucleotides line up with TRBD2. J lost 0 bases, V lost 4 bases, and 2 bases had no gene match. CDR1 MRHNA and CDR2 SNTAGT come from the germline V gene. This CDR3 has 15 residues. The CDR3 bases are TGTGCCAGCAGTGTAACTAGCGGGAGCACAGATACGCAGTATTTT. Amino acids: CASSVTSGSTDTQYF.

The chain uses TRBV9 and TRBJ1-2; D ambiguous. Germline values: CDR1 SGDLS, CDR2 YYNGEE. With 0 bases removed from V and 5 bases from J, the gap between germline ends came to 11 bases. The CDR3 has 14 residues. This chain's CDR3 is CASSVGLGRYGYTF. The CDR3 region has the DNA TGTGCCAGCAGCGTAGGACTCGGGCGGTATGGCTACACCTTC.

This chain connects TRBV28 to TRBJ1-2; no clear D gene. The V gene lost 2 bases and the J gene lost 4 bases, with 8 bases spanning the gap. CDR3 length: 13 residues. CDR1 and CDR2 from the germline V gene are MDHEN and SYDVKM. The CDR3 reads CASSLVQIYGYTF. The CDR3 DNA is TGTGCCAGCAGTTTAGTCCAGATCTATGGCTACACCTTC.

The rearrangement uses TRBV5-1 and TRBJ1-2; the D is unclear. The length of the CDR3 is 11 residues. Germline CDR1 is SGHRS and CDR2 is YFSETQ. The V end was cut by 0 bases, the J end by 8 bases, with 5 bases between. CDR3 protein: CASSLAGGYTF. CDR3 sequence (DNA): TGCGCCAGCAGCTTGGCCGGGGGCTACACCTTC.

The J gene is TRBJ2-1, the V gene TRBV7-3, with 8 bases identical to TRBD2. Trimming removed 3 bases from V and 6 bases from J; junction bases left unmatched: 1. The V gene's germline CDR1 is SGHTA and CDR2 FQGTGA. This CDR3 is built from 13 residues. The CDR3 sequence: CASSFSGTNEQFF. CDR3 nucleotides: TGTGCCAGCAGCTTTAGCGGGACCAATGAGCAGTTCTTC.

CDR3 DNA sequence: TGTGCCAGCAGCTCAGGACAGGGATGGGAGCAGTTCTTC. Protein: CASSSGQGWEQFF. This chain connects TRBV7-8 to TRBJ2-1, with 8 bases matching TRBD1. Per germline, CDR1 SGHVS and CDR2 FQNEAQ. There are 13 residues in the CDR3. J lost 10 bases, V lost 4 bases, and 6 bases had no gene match.

CDR3 nucleotides: TGCGCCAGCAGCCCTAACCTAGGGATCTACGAGCAGTACTTC. Translating it yields CASSPNLGIYEQYF. This chain links TRBV4-1 with TRBJ2-7; no clear D gene. This CDR3 has 14 residues. Per germline, CDR1 MGHRA and CDR2 YSYEKL. Between the trimmed V and J ends, which lost 4 bases and 3 bases, there was a span of 13 bases.

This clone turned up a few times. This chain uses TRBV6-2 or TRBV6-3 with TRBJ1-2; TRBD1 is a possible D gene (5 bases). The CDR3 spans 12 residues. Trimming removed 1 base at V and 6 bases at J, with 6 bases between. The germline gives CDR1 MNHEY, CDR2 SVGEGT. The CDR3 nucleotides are TGTGCCAGCAGTTACTGGGGGAATGGCTACACCTTC. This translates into CASSYWGNGYTF.

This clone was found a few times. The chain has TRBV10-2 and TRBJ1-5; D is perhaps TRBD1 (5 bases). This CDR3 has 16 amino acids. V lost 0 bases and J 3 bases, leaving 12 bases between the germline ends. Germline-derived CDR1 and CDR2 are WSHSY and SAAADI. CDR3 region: CASSESARANNQPQHF. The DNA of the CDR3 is TGCGCCAGCAGTGAGTCGGCCAGGGCAAACAATCAGCCCCAGCATTTT.

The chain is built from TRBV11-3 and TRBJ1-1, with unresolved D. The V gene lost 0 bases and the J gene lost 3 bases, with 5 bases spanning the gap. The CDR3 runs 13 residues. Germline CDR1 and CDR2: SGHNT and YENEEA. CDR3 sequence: CASSLERDTEAFF. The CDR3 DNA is TGTGCCAGCAGCTTAGAACGGGACACTGAAGCTTTCTTT.

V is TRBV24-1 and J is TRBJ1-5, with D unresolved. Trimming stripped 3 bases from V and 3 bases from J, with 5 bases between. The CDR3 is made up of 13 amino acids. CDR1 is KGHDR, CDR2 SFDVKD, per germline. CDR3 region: CATSDANNQPQHF. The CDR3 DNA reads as TGTGCCACCAGTGATGCGAACAATCAGCCCCAGCATTTT.

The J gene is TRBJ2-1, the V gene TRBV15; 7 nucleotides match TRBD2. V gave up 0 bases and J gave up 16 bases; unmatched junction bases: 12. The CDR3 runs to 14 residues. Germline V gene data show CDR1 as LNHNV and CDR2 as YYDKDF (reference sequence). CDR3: CATSRDWGGRLPFF. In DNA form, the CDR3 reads TGTGCCACCAGCAGAGATTGGGGGGGTCGCCTCCCTTTCTTC.

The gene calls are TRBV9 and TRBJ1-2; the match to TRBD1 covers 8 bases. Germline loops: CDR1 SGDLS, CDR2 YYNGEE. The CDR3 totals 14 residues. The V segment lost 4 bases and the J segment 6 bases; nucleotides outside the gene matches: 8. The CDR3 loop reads CASSPSQGGHGYTF. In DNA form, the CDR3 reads TGTGCCAGCAGCCCGTCACAGGGGGGACATGGCTACACCTTC.

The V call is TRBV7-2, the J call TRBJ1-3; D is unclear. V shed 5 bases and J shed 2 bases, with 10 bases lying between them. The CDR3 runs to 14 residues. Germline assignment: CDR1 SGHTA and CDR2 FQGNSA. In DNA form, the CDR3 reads TGTGCCAGCAGCCTCGACACCACTGGAAACACCATATATTTT. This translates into CASSLDTTGNTIYF.

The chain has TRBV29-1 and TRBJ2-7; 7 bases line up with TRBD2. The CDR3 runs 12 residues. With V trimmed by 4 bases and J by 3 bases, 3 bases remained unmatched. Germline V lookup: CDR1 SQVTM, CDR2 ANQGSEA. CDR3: CSVGGSFYEQYF. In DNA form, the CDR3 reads TGCAGCGTTGGCGGGAGTTTCTACGAGCAGTACTTC.

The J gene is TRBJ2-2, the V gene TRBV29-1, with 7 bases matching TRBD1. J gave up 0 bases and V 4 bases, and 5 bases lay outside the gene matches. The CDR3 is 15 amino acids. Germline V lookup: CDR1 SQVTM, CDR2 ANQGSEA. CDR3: CSVARGPANTGELFF. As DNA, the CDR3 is TGCAGCGTTGCTAGGGGGCCCGCGAACACCGGGGAGCTGTTTTTT.

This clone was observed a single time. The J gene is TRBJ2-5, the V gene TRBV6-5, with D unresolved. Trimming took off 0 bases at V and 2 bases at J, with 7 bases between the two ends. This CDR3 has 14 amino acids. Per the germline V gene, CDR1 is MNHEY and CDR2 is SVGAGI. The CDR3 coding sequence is TGTGCCAGCAGTTACTCGACCGCTCAAGAGACCCAGTACTTC. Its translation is CASSYSTAQETQYF.

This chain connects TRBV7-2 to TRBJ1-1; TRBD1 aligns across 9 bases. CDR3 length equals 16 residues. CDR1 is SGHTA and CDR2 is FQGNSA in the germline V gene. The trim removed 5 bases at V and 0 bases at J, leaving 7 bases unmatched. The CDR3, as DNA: TGTGCCAGCAGCCCCAGACAGGGGGGGGTGAACACTGAAGCTTTCTTT. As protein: CASSPRQGGVNTEAFF.